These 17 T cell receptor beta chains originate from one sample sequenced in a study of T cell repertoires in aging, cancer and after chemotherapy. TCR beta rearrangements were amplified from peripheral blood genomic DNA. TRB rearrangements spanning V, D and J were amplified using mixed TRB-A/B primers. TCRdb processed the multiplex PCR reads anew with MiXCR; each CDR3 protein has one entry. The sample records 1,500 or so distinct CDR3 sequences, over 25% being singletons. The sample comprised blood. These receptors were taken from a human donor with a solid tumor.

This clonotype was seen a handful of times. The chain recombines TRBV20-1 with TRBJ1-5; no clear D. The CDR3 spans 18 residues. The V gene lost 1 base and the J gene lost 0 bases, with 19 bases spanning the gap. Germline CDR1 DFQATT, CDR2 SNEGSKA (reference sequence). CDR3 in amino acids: CSARATRDPYYSNQPQHF. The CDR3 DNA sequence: TGCAGTGCTAGAGCCACCCGGGATCCTTATTATAGCAATCAGCCCCAGCATTTT.

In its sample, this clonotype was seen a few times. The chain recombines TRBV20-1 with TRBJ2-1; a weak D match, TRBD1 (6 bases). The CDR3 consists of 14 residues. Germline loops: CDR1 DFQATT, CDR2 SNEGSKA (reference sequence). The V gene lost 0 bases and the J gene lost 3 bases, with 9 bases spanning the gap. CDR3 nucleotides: TGCAGTGCTAGAGACCCGACAGGCTACAATGAGCAGTTCTTC. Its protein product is CSARDPTGYNEQFF.

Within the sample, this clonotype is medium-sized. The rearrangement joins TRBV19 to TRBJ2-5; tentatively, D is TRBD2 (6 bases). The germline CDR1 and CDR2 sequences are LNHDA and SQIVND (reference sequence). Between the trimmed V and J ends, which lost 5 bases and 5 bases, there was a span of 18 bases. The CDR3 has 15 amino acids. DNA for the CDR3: TGTGCCAGTAGTCCGAAAGGAAACAGCGGGGAGACCCAGTACTTC. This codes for CASSPKGNSGETQYF.

Written as DNA, the CDR3 is TGCGCCAGTACGGACTGGACAGCCAACTATGGCTACACCTTC. Translated: CASTDWTANYGYTF. The V and J genes are TRBV10-2 and TRBJ1-2; TRBD1 might be the D (6 bases). Germline CDR1 is WSHSY and CDR2 is SAAADI. There are 14 residues in the CDR3. V dropped 9 bases and J dropped 2 bases, with 16 bases sitting between them.

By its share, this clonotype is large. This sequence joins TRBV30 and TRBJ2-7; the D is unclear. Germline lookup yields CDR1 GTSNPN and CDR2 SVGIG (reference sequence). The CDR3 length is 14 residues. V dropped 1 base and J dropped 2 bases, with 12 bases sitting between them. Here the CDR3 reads CAWSEMGSTYEQYF. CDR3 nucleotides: TGTGCCTGGAGTGAAATGGGTTCCACCTACGAGCAGTACTTC.

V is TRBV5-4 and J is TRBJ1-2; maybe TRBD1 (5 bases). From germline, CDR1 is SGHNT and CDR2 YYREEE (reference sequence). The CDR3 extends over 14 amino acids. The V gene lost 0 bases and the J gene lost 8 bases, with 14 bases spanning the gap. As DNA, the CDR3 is TGTGCCAGCAGCTTGGTCCAGGGTAACAAGGGCTACACCTTC. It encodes CASSLVQGNKGYTF.

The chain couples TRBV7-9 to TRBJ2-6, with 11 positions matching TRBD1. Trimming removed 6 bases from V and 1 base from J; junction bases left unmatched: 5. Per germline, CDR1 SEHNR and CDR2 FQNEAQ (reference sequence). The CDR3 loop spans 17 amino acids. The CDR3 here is CASRPGQGDSGANVLTF. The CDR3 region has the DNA TGTGCCAGCAGACCGGGACAGGGGGATTCTGGGGCCAACGTCCTGACTTTC.

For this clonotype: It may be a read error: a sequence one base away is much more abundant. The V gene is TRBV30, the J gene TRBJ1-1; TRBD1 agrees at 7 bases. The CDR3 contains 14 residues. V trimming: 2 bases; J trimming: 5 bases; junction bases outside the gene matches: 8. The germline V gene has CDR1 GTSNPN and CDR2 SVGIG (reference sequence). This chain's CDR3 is CAWSNRQGWTEAFF. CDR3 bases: TGTGCCTGGAGTAACCGACAGGGTTGGACTGAAGCTTTCTTT.

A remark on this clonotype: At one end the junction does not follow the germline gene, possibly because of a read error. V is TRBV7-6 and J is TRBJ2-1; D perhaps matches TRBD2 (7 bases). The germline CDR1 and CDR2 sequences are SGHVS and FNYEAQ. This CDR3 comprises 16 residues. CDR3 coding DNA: TGTGCCAGTAGCCCAACGAGCCGGGGGGCCGGAAATGAGAAGTTCTTC. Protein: CASSPTSRGAGNEKFF. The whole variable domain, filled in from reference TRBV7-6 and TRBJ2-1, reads GAGVSQSPRYKVTKRGQDVALRCDPISGHVSLYWYRQALGQGPEFLTYFNYEAQQDKSGLPNDRFSAERPEGSISTLTIQRTEQRDSAMYRCASSPTSRGAGNEKFFGPGTRLTVL.

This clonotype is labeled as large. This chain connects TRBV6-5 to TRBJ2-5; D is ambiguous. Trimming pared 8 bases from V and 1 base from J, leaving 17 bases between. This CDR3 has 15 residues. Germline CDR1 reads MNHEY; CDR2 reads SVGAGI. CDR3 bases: TGTGCCAGCCGCGCCACCGGCGATGTCCAAGAGACCCAGTACTTC. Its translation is CASRATGDVQETQYF.

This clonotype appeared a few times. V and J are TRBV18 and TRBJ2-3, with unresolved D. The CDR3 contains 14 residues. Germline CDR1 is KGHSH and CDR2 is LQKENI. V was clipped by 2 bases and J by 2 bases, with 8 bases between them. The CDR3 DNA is TGTGCCAGCTCACCAGTGTTCCTCACAGATACGCAGTATTTT. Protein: CASSPVFLTDTQYF.

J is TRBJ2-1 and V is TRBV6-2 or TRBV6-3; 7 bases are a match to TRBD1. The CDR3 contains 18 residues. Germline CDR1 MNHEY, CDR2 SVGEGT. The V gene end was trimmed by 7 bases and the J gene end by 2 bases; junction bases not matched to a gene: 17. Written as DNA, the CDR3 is TGTGCCAGCATCCTATCCAAGGGGGCTAACCTGACCTACAATGAGCAGTTCTTC. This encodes CASILSKGANLTYNEQFF.

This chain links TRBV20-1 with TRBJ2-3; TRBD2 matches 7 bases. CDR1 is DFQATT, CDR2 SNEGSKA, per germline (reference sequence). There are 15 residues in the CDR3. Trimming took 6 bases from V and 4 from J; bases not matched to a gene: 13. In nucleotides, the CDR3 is TGCAGTGCGATTCACGCGGGAGCTAACCCAGATACGCAGTATTTT. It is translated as CSAIHAGANPDTQYF.

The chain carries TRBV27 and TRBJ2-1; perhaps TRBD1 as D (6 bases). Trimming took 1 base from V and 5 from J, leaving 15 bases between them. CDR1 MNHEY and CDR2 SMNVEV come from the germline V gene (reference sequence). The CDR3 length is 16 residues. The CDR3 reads CASSLFWGPDNNEQFF. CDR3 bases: TGTGCCAGCAGTTTATTCTGGGGGCCTGACAACAATGAGCAGTTCTTC.

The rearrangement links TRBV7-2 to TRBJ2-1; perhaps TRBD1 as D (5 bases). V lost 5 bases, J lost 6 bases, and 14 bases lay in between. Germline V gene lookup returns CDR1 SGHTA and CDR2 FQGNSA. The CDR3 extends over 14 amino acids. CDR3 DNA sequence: TGTGCCAGCAGCCCCCGCCCAGACAGCAATGAGCAGTTCTTC. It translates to CASSPRPDSNEQFF.

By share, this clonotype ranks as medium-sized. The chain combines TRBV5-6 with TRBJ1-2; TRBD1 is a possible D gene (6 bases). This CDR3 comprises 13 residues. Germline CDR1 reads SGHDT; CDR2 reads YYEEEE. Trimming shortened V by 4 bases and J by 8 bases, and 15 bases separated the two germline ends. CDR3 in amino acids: CASSALWTDGYTF. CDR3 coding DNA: TGTGCCAGCAGCGCTCTTTGGACAGACGGCTACACCTTC.

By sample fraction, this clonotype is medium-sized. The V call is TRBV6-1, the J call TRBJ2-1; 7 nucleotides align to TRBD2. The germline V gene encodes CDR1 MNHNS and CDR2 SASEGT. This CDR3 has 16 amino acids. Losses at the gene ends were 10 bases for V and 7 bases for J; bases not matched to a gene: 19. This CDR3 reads CATTRGGPSGRNEQFF. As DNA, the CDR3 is TGTGCCACCACGAGAGGTGGGCCTAGCGGTAGAAATGAGCAGTTCTTC.